The 19 T cell receptor beta chains in this list originate from one sample, sequenced in a study of T cell responses to AZD1222 COVID-19 vaccine. Assay used: immunoSEQ multiplex PCR; TCRdb lists only in-frame clones, some missing. The table has around 94,000 clones, about 85% seen once; the top ten hold roughly 4.7%. Sample: peripheral blood, taken 28 days after the second AZD1222 dose. The receptors were gathered from an adult who received the AZD1222 COVID-19 vaccine.

The chain recombines TRBV7-9 with TRBJ2-7; the match to TRBD2 covers 9 bases. V lost 5 bases to trimming and J lost 3 bases; unmatched junction nucleotides: 2. The V gene's germline CDR1 is SEHNR and CDR2 FQNEAQ (reference sequence). This CDR3 spans 13 amino acids. CDR3 nucleotide sequence: TGTGCCAGCAGCAGTAGCGGGGGCTACGAGCAGTACTTC. Its translation: CASSSSGGYEQYF.

The chain combines TRBV10-3 with TRBJ2-7, with D possibly matching TRBD2 (6 bases). Germline V lookup: CDR1 ENHRY, CDR2 SYGVKD. With 2 bases removed from V and 6 bases from J, the gap between germline ends came to 11 bases. This CDR3 comprises 13 residues. The CDR3 region is CAISEATSGEQYF. CDR3 DNA sequence: TGTGCCATCAGTGAGGCGACTAGTGGCGAGCAGTACTTC.

To note about this clone: The sample has other DNA sequences that encode this CDR3 too. The gene calls are TRBV12-3 or TRBV12-4 and TRBJ2-5; D is unclear. This CDR3 comprises 11 residues. The ends were cut back, 3 bases at V and 5 bases at J, with 4 bases in the middle. In DNA, the CDR3 is TGTGCCAGCAGTTTCGGGGAGACCCAGTACTTC. The encoded protein is CASSFGETQYF.

The V call is TRBV5-1, the J call TRBJ1-1, with a possible D match to TRBD1 (6 bases). Germline lookup yields CDR1 SGHRS and CDR2 YFSETQ. This CDR3 comprises 14 residues. Trimming removed 2 bases from V and 5 bases from J, with 13 bases in between. The CDR3 is CASSLNTGSTEAFF. The CDR3 DNA reads TGCGCCAGCAGCTTAAATACAGGGAGTACTGAAGCTTTCTTT. The full variable domain, with the rest looked up from reference TRBV5-1 and TRBJ1-1, is KAGVTQTPRYLIKTRGQQVTLSCSPISGHRSVSWYQQTPGQGLQFLFEYFSETQRNKGNFPGRFSGRQFSNSRSEMNVSTLELGDSALYLCASSLNTGSTEAFFGQGTRLTVV.

V usage is TRBV4-3 and J usage is TRBJ2-1; 7 bases fit TRBD2. With 3 bases clipped from V and 0 bases from J, the junction kept 14 bases outside the gene matches. The CDR3 contains 19 residues. The V gene's germline CDR1 is LGHNA and CDR2 YSLEER. Here the CDR3 DNA reads TGCGCCAGCAGCCACATAAATTTGGCGGGGGAAAGCTCCTACAATGAGCAGTTCTTC. This encodes CASSHINLAGESSYNEQFF.

This chain joins TRBV10-3 and TRBJ1-2, with a tentative D call TRBD1 (6 bases). The germline V gene encodes CDR1 ENHRY and CDR2 SYGVKD. Trimming removed 7 bases at V and 3 bases at J, with 12 bases between. The CDR3 is 13 amino acids. In DNA form, the CDR3 reads TGTGCCATCAACTCCCCAGGGGACTATGGCTACACCTTC. It yields the protein CAINSPGDYGYTF.

The chain is built from TRBV4-2 and TRBJ1-4; D may be TRBD1 (6 bases). The CDR3 totals 16 residues. V lost 0 bases, J lost 6 bases, and 14 bases lay in between. Germline CDR1 reads LGHNA; CDR2 reads YNFKEQ. The CDR3 DNA reads as TGTGCCAGCAGCCAAGAATCAGGGACATACTATGAAAAACTGTTTTTT. Translated, it gives CASSQESGTYYEKLFF.

This sequence joins TRBV10-2 and TRBJ1-5; weak D call: TRBD1 (5 bases). The CDR3 has 14 amino acids. The V gene's germline CDR1 is WSHSY and CDR2 SAAADI. The V end lost 0 bases, the J end lost 5 bases, and 8 bases lay between the germline ends. CDR3: CASSESRGDQPQHF. The CDR3 DNA reads as TGCGCCAGCAGTGAGTCTAGGGGAGATCAGCCCCAGCATTTT.

The chain carries TRBV7-2 and TRBJ2-1, with unresolved D. Trimming took off 1 base at V and 5 bases at J, with 6 bases between the two ends. Germline V gene lookup returns CDR1 SGHTA and CDR2 FQGNSA. CDR3 length equals 13 residues. The CDR3 spells CASSLDLHNEQFF. CDR3 nucleotides: TGTGCCAGCAGCTTAGATCTCCACAATGAGCAGTTCTTC.

This clone is a singleton in its sample. This chain uses TRBV5-4 with TRBJ2-2, with 13 bases identical to TRBD2. The CDR3 has 18 amino acids. Looked up from germline, CDR1 is SGHNT and CDR2 is YYREEE (reference sequence). The V segment lost 4 bases and the J segment 4 bases; nucleotides outside the gene matches: 10. CDR3 coding DNA: TGTGCCAGCAGCCCAGGACTAGCGGGGGTTGGCGGCACCGGGGAGCTGTTTTTT. Its translation is CASSPGLAGVGGTGELFF.

The chain couples TRBV24-1 to TRBJ1-5, with D perhaps matching TRBD1 (5 bases). V lost 6 bases and J 7 bases, leaving 12 bases between the germline ends. The germline V gene has CDR1 KGHDR and CDR2 SFDVKD. The CDR3 spans 13 residues. The CDR3 here is CATSKGPHQPQHF. The DNA of the CDR3 is TGTGCCACCAGTAAGGGGCCTCACCAGCCCCAGCATTTT.

This clone has a handful of counts. The V gene is TRBV24-1, the J gene TRBJ1-6; D perhaps matches TRBD1 (5 bases). V lost 3 bases and J 7 bases, leaving 6 bases between the germline ends. The CDR3 has 13 amino acids. Germline-derived CDR1 and CDR2 are KGHDR and SFDVKD. As DNA, the CDR3 is TGTGCCACCAGTGATCGACAGAATTCACCCCTCCACTTT. Encoded protein: CATSDRQNSPLHF.

This clone was found many times. The chain links TRBV14 to TRBJ1-4, with D maybe TRBD1 (5 bases). Trimming left V 5 bases short and J 7 bases short, with 11 bases between. CDR3 size: 13 residues. Germline loops: CDR1 SGHDN, CDR2 FVKESK. The CDR3 sequence: CASSSFRGEKLFF. As DNA, the CDR3 is TGTGCCAGCAGCTCCTTTAGGGGTGAAAAACTGTTTTTT.

This chain links TRBV10-2 with TRBJ2-1, with TRBD1 matching over 7 bases. The germline gives CDR1 WSHSY, CDR2 SAAADI. V gave up 4 bases and J gave up 6 bases; unmatched junction bases: 3. CDR3 size: 13 residues. As DNA, the CDR3 is TGCGCCAGCAGTGTCGCAGGGGGCAATGAGCAGTTCTTC. Translating gives CASSVAGGNEQFF.

The chain is built from TRBV11-3 and TRBJ2-2; 7 bases are shared with TRBD1. Germline values: CDR1 SGHNT, CDR2 YENEEA. J gave up 7 bases and V 4 bases, and 6 bases lay outside the gene matches. The CDR3 contains 14 residues. The CDR3 sequence: CASSSRQGVGELFF. The CDR3 nucleotides read TGTGCCAGCAGCTCCCGTCAGGGGGTCGGGGAGCTGTTTTTT.

The CDR3 DNA sequence: TGTGCCAGCAGTGAAGGGTACAGGGGGAACGAGCAGTACTTC. Protein product: CASSEGYRGNEQYF. The chain is built from TRBV6-1 and TRBJ2-7, with 8 bases matching TRBD1. The CDR3 length is 14 residues. Germline V gene sequence: CDR1 MNHNS, CDR2 SASEGT. Trimming at V came to 1 base and at J to 5 bases, leaving 4 bases not matched to a gene.

This clone occurred once. This rearrangement joins TRBV20-1 to TRBJ1-1, with D possibly TRBD1 on 5 matching bases. V was cut by 4 bases and J by 7 bases, with 10 bases left in between. Germline CDR1 and CDR2: DFQATT and SNEGSKA (reference sequence). The CDR3 is made up of 11 amino acids. In nucleotides, the CDR3 is TGCAGTGCTACCGCGGGGGGTGAAGCTTTCTTT. It codes for CSATAGGEAFF.

This chain joins TRBV18 and TRBJ2-5; D not resolved. Germline V lookup: CDR1 KGHSH, CDR2 LQKENI. The germline V and J ends were trimmed by 3 bases and 1 base, with 15 bases remaining between them. The CDR3 length is 16 residues. The DNA for the CDR3 is TGTGCCAGCTCACCCTACAGCGCGTACGTCCAAGAGACCCAGTACTTC. This codes for CASSPYSAYVQETQYF.

This rearrangement joins TRBV29-1 to TRBJ1-1; D is ambiguous. Trimming cost V 8 bases and J 3 bases, with 13 bases left between them. This CDR3 comprises 12 residues. Germline V lookup: CDR1 SQVTM, CDR2 ANQGSEA. This CDR3 is CSPTDPDTEAFF. CDR3 DNA sequence: TGCAGCCCCACGGACCCGGACACTGAAGCTTTCTTT.